The source of this T cell receptor beta chain is a study of blood T cell repertoires in COVID-19. The wider study: Samples came from the United States, Italy and Spain, spanning acute and convalescent COVID-19. PBMCs, B-cell-depleted T cells, or T cells were the source of the cDNA or gDNA that made up the material.

The CDR3 is 17 residues long. V was pared by 3 bases and J by 4 bases, with 11 bases of the junction left unmatched. Germline CDR1 LGHNA, CDR2 YNFKEQ. Methods used by the authors: Researchers report that nucleated cell counts were estimated from reference gene primer amplification. Profiling relied on immunoSEQ multiplex PCR, and the TCRdb table lists in-frame clones only, not all of them. From that table come the V and J calls and clone size; the DNA was used to work out D and trimming. The sample has 150,000 to 200,000 clones, roughly 80% seen once. V usage is TRBV4-2 and J usage is TRBJ2-3, with 9 bases that match TRBD2. The receptor comes from a human donor in a cohort sampled during active COVID-19. The sample was peripheral blood. The DNA for the CDR3 is TGTGCCAGCAGCCATTCGGGAGATAGCGGGAGACCAGATACGCAGTATTTT. Translation: CASSHSGDSGRPDTQYF.